A selection of T cell receptor beta chains follows, all from one sample in a study of shared clonotypes between healthy human individuals. Data came from immunoSEQ multiplex PCR; TCRdb stores just in-frame clones and leaves some out. The table shows around 95,000 clones, with roughly 50% occurring only once. Source material: PBMCs. The receptors shown here come from a woman aged 40 to 49 in good health. Some clones in this sample may be carry-over from other donors' samples. Each CDR3 is given with its conserved first and last residue. D genes are given only for firm matches. A row's size may be missing; if present it is once, few, many or a size class.

j_gene	v_gene	abundance	d_gene	CDR3aa	CDR3nt
TRBJ2-5	TRBV27	-	-	CASSLSAGGETQYF	TGTGCCAGCAGTTTATCTGCGGGCGGGGAGACCCAGTACTTC
TRBJ2-7	TRBV5-4	-	TRBD1	CASSRDRGLYEQYF	TGTGCCAGCAGCCGGGACAGGGGGCTCTACGAGCAGTACTTC
TRBJ1-5	TRBV19	-	-	CASSITGNGQPQHF	TGTGCCAGTAGTATAACAGGGAATGGGCAGCCCCAGCATTTT
TRBJ2-7	TRBV2	few	TRBD1	CAIRGGASYEQYF	TGTGCCATTCGAGGGGGCGCTTCCTACGAGCAGTACTTC
TRBJ2-3	TRBV7-6	many	-	CASSYTPGGTDTQYF	TGTGCCAGCAGCTACACCCCAGGGGGCACAGATACGCAGTATTTT
TRBJ1-5	TRBV18	many	-	CASSLQGNNQPQHF	TGTGCCAGCTCATTACAGGGAAACAATCAGCCCCAGCATTTT
TRBJ1-1	TRBV11-2	-	-	CASSLVGTGGNTEAFF	TGTGCCAGCAGCTTAGTAGGGACGGGAGGGAACACTGAAGCTTTCTTT
TRBJ1-4	TRBV5-6	-	-	CASSLRGGEKLFF	TGTGCCAGCAGCCTACGGGGGGGCGAAAAACTGTTTTTT
TRBJ2-3	TRBV28	-	-	CASSFGNTQYF	TGTGCCAGCAGTTTTGGTAATACGCAGTATTTT
TRBJ2-5	TRBV5-1	-	-	CASSLPGKETQYF	TGCGCCAGCAGCTTGCCGGGGAAGGAGACCCAGTACTTC
TRBJ2-5	TRBV19	-	-	CASSIGLDQTQYF	TGTGCCAGTAGTATAGGACTAGATCAGACCCAGTACTTC
TRBJ2-1	TRBV28	few	-	CASRSGSRRNEQFF	TGTGCCAGCAGGAGCGGCTCCAGGAGGAATGAGCAGTTCTTC
TRBJ2-2	TRBV5-4	-	-	CASSGTFTGELFF	TGTGCCAGCAGTGGGACATTCACCGGGGAGCTGTTTTTT
TRBJ1-2	TRBV6-6	many	-	CASSYWPESNYGYTF	TGTGCCAGCAGTTATTGGCCAGAGTCTAACTATGGCTACACCTTC
TRBJ1-5	TRBV2	-	-	CASRELMGQPQHF	TGTGCCAGCAGGGAACTTATGGGTCAGCCCCAGCATTTT
TRBJ2-2	TRBV30	many	-	CATGNTGELFF	TGTGCCACAGGGAACACCGGGGAGCTGTTTTTT
TRBJ2-1	TRBV19	-	-	CASSIVGLSNEQFF	TGTGCCAGTAGTATAGTTGGGCTAAGCAATGAGCAGTTCTTC
TRBJ1-2	TRBV30	-	-	CAWSKGGYGYTF	TGTGCCTGGAGTAAGGGGGGTTATGGCTACACCTTC
TRBJ2-7	TRBV15	-	TRBD2	CATSRDMAIRGGEQYF	TGTGCCACCAGCAGAGATATGGCGATCCGGGGGGGCGAGCAGTACTTC
TRBJ2-7	TRBV28	once	-	CASSPRIYYEQYF	TGTGCCAGCAGCCCCCGGATTTACTACGAGCAGTACTTC
TRBJ1-5	TRBV15	-	-	CATGRVGQPQNF	TGTGCCACCGGGCGGGTTGGCCAGCCCCAGAATTTT
TRBJ2-5	TRBV5-4	-	-	CASSLGGYQETQYF	TGTGCCAGCAGCTTGGGGGGGTACCAAGAGACCCAGTACTTC
TRBJ2-1	TRBV28	-	TRBD2	CASTSGGSTNEQFF	TGTGCCAGCACGTCCGGCGGGAGTACCAATGAGCAGTTCTTC
TRBJ2-1	TRBV25-1	-	-	CASSGPGQLSYNEQFF	TGTGCCAGCAGTGGGCCCGGACAGCTCTCTTACAATGAGCAGTTCTTC
TRBJ1-2	TRBV7-3	-	-	CASSLSGTDNYGYTF	TGTGCCAGCAGCTTATCCGGGACGGATAACTATGGCTACACCTTC
TRBJ1-4	TRBV30	-	TRBD1	CAWSVRWTGAGEKLFF	TGTGCCTGGAGTGTACGTTGGACAGGGGCTGGTGAAAAACTGTTTTTT
TRBJ1-1	TRBV6-6	many	-	CASSYSLLLGTEAFF	TGTGCCAGCAGTTACTCCCTCCTACTAGGGACTGAAGCTTTCTTT
TRBJ2-1	TRBV5-1	many	-	CASSPFLSGTGNEQFF	TGCGCCAGCAGCCCGTTCCTCAGCGGAACCGGTAATGAGCAGTTCTTC
TRBJ2-1	TRBV10-3	-	-	CAISDLANDEQFF	TGTGCCATCAGTGATCTAGCAAACGATGAGCAGTTCTTC
TRBJ2-7	TRBV5-1	-	-	CASSLQETVASYEQYF	TGCGCCAGCAGCCTACAGGAGACAGTGGCTTCCTACGAGCAGTACTTC
TRBJ2-1	TRBV28	once	-	CASNLAASYNEQFF	TGTGCCAGCAACCTAGCTGCCTCCTACAATGAGCAGTTCTTC
TRBJ2-5	TRBV20-1	-	-	CSAGETQYF	TGCAGTGCCGGGGAGACCCAGTACTTC
TRBJ2-3	TRBV4-2	many	TRBD2	CASSRSRTGGTTSTDTQYF	TGTGCCAGCAGCCGGAGCCGGACGGGAGGAACCACTAGCACAGATACGCAGTATTTT
TRBJ2-7	TRBV30	once	TRBD1	CAWSGGTGSYEQYF	TGTGCCTGGAGTGGGGGGACAGGGAGTTACGAGCAGTACTTC
TRBJ1-3	TRBV30	-	TRBD1	CAWTRDRVPGNTIYF	TGTGCCTGGACCCGGGACAGGGTTCCTGGAAACACCATATATTTT
TRBJ2-1	TRBV6-5	once	TRBD1	CASRVWTGGDEQFF	TGTGCCAGCAGAGTCTGGACAGGGGGAGATGAGCAGTTCTTC
TRBJ2-3	TRBV19	few	TRBD2	CASSASGTSTDTQYF	TGTGCCAGTAGTGCCTCCGGGACTAGTACAGATACGCAGTATTTT
TRBJ1-2	TRBV5-4	-	-	CASSLAVASQSGYTF	TGTGCCAGCAGCTTGGCCGTGGCCTCACAGAGTGGCTACACCTTC
TRBJ2-4	TRBV18	-	-	CASSQSGLAKNIQYF	TGTGCCAGCTCCCAGTCGGGGCTAGCCAAAAACATTCAGTACTTC